This TCR beta chain was recorded in a study of blood T cell repertoires in COVID-19. Whole-study context: PBMCs, B-cell-depleted T cells, or T cells were the source of the cDNA or gDNA that made up the material.

Self-reported history from a screening survey and questionnaire set each donor's cohort. CDR3 size: 14 residues. CDR1 SGHAT and CDR2 FQNNGV come from the germline V gene. Trimming pared 2 bases from V and 6 bases from J, leaving 14 bases between. Original handling: The assay estimated nucleated cells by amplifying reference gene primers. TCRdb's copy holds only in-frame clones and misses some; the assay was immunoSEQ multiplex PCR. D and trimming were read from the DNA, whereas the V and J calls and clone size are those reported in that table. The profile shows 300,000 to 500,000 clones, 70% to 90% of them singletons.

The chain is built from TRBV11-2 and TRBJ2-7, with D perhaps matching TRBD2 (5 bases). The sequencing sample was made of PBMCs or T cells enriched from blood (not recorded which). This TCR derives from a woman under 40 with acute COVID-19. This CDR3 reads CASSLSSSRGEQYF. DNA for the CDR3: TGTGCCAGCAGCTTAAGTTCCAGTCGGGGCGAGCAGTACTTC.